This entry concerns a single T cell receptor beta chain. Amplification used 60 Vbeta primers and 13 Jbeta primers. The repertoire was sequenced with immunoSEQ multiplex PCR; TCRdb's copy has only in-frame clones and lacks some. Counted here are about 100,000 clones, 78% occurring once; the ten biggest clones make up approximately 2%. This sample is drawn from a study of cytomegalovirus exposure and HLA in healthy donors. Germline V gene sequence: CDR1 MGHDK, CDR2 SYGVNS. The CDR3 sequence is 17 residues long. V shed 4 bases and J 2 bases; nucleotides not matched to a gene: 6. The clonotype was recovered from a woman aged 40 to 55 in good health and CMV-seronegative. The sample consisted of PBMCs. This chain uses TRBV25-1 with TRBJ2-3; 13 nucleotides align to TRBD2. The DNA of the CDR3 is TGTGCCAGCAGTGGGGGGACTAGCGGGGCGAACACAGATACGCAGTATTTT. It codes for CASSGGTSGANTDTQYF.